This TCR beta chain was identified during a study of T cell changes during pregnancy in multiple sclerosis. CDR1 and CDR2 from the germline V gene are SGHRS and YFSETQ. This CDR3 region has 14 residues. V lost 1 base to trimming and J lost 3 bases, with 11 bases between them. The table came from immunoSEQ multiplex PCR; TCRdb's copy has only in-frame clones and leaves some out. The profile covers 60,000 to 70,000 clones, with approximately 90% appearing a single time and over 1.3% taken by the ten largest. The sequence was obtained from a female donor with multiple sclerosis, enrolled in a pregnancy study. The starting material was peripheral blood, obtained in the second trimester of pregnancy. This chain joins TRBV5-1 and TRBJ2-7; maybe TRBD2 (5 bases). CDR3 loop: CASSLSVGDYEQYF. CDR3 bases: TGCGCCAGCAGCTTGTCCGTCGGGGACTACGAGCAGTACTTC.